The 23 T cell receptor beta chains in this list originate from one sample, sequenced in a study of T cell responses to AZD1222 COVID-19 vaccine. Using immunoSEQ multiplex PCR, the repertoire was profiled, and TCRdb retains in-frame clones only, with some absent. The data show about 110,000 clones, around 84% seen once. The sequences come from peripheral blood, collected on day 0 of AZD1222 vaccination. The receptor set was obtained from an adult in good health.

This chain links TRBV3-1 (or the pseudogene TRBV3-2) with TRBJ2-5, with unresolved D. The germline V gene encodes CDR1 LGHDT and CDR2 YNNKEL (reference sequence). This CDR3 contains 12 residues. V lost 1 base and J lost 7, with 7 bases in between. This CDR3 reads CASSQGVGTQYF. The CDR3 DNA reads TGTGCCAGCAGCCAAGGGGTCGGGACCCAGTACTTC.

The chain's CDR3 is CASSVTGEEASYTF. For the CDR3, the DNA is TGTGCCAGCAGCGTGACAGGGGAGGAAGCGAGCTACACCTTC. The chain recombines TRBV9 with TRBJ1-2, with TRBD1 identical over 8 bases. The germline V gene encodes CDR1 SGDLS and CDR2 YYNGEE. The CDR3 runs 14 residues. Trimming cost V 2 bases and J 9 bases; bases outside gene matches: 9.

The gene calls are TRBV6-5 and TRBJ1-3; D is ambiguous. The CDR3 spans 15 residues. The germline V gene has CDR1 MNHEY and CDR2 SVGAGI. Deletions cut 1 base from V and 0 bases from J, with 7 bases between. Written as DNA, the CDR3 is TGTGCCAGCAGTTACTGGGCGGGCTCTGGAAACACCATATATTTT. Its translation is CASSYWAGSGNTIYF.

V and J are TRBV11-2 and TRBJ2-7, with a possible D match to TRBD2 (5 bases). Looked up from germline, CDR1 is SGHAT and CDR2 is FQNNGV. This CDR3 spans 13 amino acids. V was clipped by 0 bases and J by 4 bases, with 7 bases between them. The CDR3 coding sequence is TGTGCCAGCAGCTTAGATCGGGATTACGAGCAGTACTTC. Translation gives CASSLDRDYEQYF.

This sequence joins TRBV28 and TRBJ1-2, with 8 bases lining up with TRBD1. Trimming took 2 bases from V and 7 from J; bases not matched to a gene: 9. CDR1 is MDHEN, CDR2 SYDVKM, per germline. The CDR3 has 15 amino acids. CDR3: CASSLRGPGGLGYTF. The DNA for the CDR3 is TGTGCCAGCAGTTTAAGGGGTCCAGGGGGCCTTGGCTACACCTTC.

The chain employs TRBV7-6 and TRBJ2-1; no definite D call. This CDR3 is built from 15 residues. Deletions cut 4 bases from V and 5 bases from J, with 15 bases between. Germline CDR1 is SGHVS and CDR2 is FNYEAQ. CDR3 amino acids: CASSSVSGPDNEQFF. Written as DNA, the CDR3 is TGTGCCAGCAGCTCCGTTTCCGGGCCCGACAATGAGCAGTTCTTC.

The genes are TRBV28 and TRBJ1-6; unclear D gene. With 4 bases removed from V and 0 bases from J, the gap between germline ends came to 10 bases. The CDR3 length is 16 residues. The V gene's germline CDR1 is MDHEN and CDR2 SYDVKM. The CDR3 protein is CASSSSGSSYNSPLHF. For the CDR3, the DNA is TGTGCCAGCAGTTCTTCCGGGAGCTCCTATAATTCACCCCTCCACTTT.

This sequence joins TRBV19 and TRBJ2-5, with D possibly TRBD2 on 6 matching bases. The CDR3 has 15 residues. Germline-derived CDR1 and CDR2 are LNHDA and SQIVND (reference sequence). Deletions cut 5 bases from V and 4 bases from J, with 17 bases between. The CDR3 sequence is CASSVGTPRTETQYF. Here the CDR3 DNA reads TGTGCCAGTAGTGTCGGGACTCCAAGGACAGAGACCCAGTACTTC.

The chain couples TRBV7-3 to TRBJ1-6, with TRBD1 as a possible D gene (5 bases). Trimming pared 5 bases from V and 8 bases from J, leaving 7 bases between. The CDR3 is 12 amino acids. Germline V lookup: CDR1 SGHTA, CDR2 FQGTGA. The CDR3 DNA follows: TGTGCCAGCAGCAAACAGGATTCACCCCTCCACTTT. Translation: CASSKQDSPLHF.

The chain employs TRBV28 and TRBJ1-1; 9 bases line up with TRBD1. The germline CDR1 and CDR2 sequences are MDHEN and SYDVKM. V gave up 3 bases and J gave up 4 bases; unmatched junction bases: 6. CDR3 length: 15 amino acids. Written as DNA, the CDR3 is TGTGCCAGCAGTTTTAGGGGGGACAGGGCCACTGAAGCTTTCTTT. Amino acids: CASSFRGDRATEAFF. Combining the CDR3 with reference TRBV28 and TRBJ1-1 gives the whole variable domain DVKVTQSSRYLVKRTGEKVFLECVQDMDHENMFWYRQDPGLGLRLIYFSYDVKMKEKGDIPEGYSVSREKKERFSLILESASTNQTSMYLCASSFRGDRATEAFFGQGTRLTVV.

V is TRBV7-3 and J is TRBJ1-2; D remains unclear. The CDR3 has 13 residues. The germline gives CDR1 SGHTA, CDR2 FQGTGA. With 4 bases removed from V and 4 bases from J, the gap between germline ends came to 10 bases. CDR3 nucleotides: TGTGCCAGCAGCTCAGAGGGTGGCTATGGCTACACCTTC. As protein: CASSSEGGYGYTF.

V gene TRBV29-1 combines with J gene TRBJ2-5; TRBD2 agrees at 9 bases. After removal of 4 bases from V and 1 base from J, the junction contained 4 bases not matched to a gene. The CDR3 sequence is 14 residues long. The germline CDR1 and CDR2 sequences are SQVTM and ANQGSEA. CDR3 sequence: CSVVPSGVQETQYF. The CDR3 DNA is TGCAGCGTTGTGCCTAGCGGGGTCCAAGAGACCCAGTACTTC.

This clone has more than one count but fewer than ten. The rearrangement joins TRBV3-1 (or the pseudogene TRBV3-2) to TRBJ1-6; D unresolved. The CDR3 has 14 amino acids. From germline, CDR1 is LGHDT and CDR2 YNNKEL (reference sequence). V was pared by 0 bases and J by 7 bases, with 7 bases between. The CDR3 region has the DNA TGTGCCAGCAGCCAAGATACGAGAAATTCACCCCTCCACTTT. Translating gives CASSQDTRNSPLHF.

V and J are TRBV3-1 (or the pseudogene TRBV3-2) and TRBJ1-2; D remains unclear. Germline V CDR1 and CDR2: LGHDT, YNNKEL (reference sequence). V was cut by 8 bases and J by 4 bases, with 8 bases left in between. There are 11 residues in the CDR3. CDR3 sequence (DNA): TGTGCCAGCTCCGCAGCCTATGGCTACACCTTC. Translated: CASSAAYGYTF.

This chain links TRBV5-1 with TRBJ2-7, with a weak D call TRBD1 (5 bases). Trimming took off 2 bases at V and 3 bases at J, with 12 bases between the two ends. CDR3 size: 14 residues. Germline values: CDR1 SGHRS, CDR2 YFSETQ. In DNA form, the CDR3 reads TGCGCCAGCAGCTTAGGGGATTGGAGCTACGAGCAGTACTTC. As protein: CASSLGDWSYEQYF.

V usage is TRBV4-1 and J usage is TRBJ2-7, with 9 nucleotides matching TRBD1. V lost 3 bases and J lost 3; bases outside the gene matches: 6. Germline V CDR1 and CDR2: MGHRA, YSYEKL. The CDR3 extends over 15 amino acids. CDR3: CASSQAPGQGYEQYF. The CDR3 nucleotides are TGCGCCAGCAGCCAGGCCCCGGGACAGGGCTACGAGCAGTACTTC.

The V gene is TRBV3-1 (or the pseudogene TRBV3-2), the J gene TRBJ1-5, with D unclear. Between the trimmed V and J ends, which lost 3 bases and 10 bases, there was a span of 7 bases. Germline V gene sequence: CDR1 LGHDT, CDR2 YNNKEL (reference sequence). CDR3 length equals 11 residues. In DNA form, the CDR3 reads TGTGCCAGCAGCCAGGGCGGTCCCCAGCATTTT. Translated, it gives CASSQGGPQHF.

This CDR3 reads CASVNSAGAQGELFF. In DNA form, the CDR3 reads TGTGCCAGCGTCAATAGCGCGGGGGCCCAGGGGGAGCTGTTTTTT. The rearrangement uses TRBV19 and TRBJ2-2; weak D call: TRBD2 (7 bases). Germline V gives CDR1 LNHDA, CDR2 SQIVND (reference sequence). This CDR3 comprises 15 residues. V shed 9 bases and J shed 8 bases, with 22 bases lying between them.

The CDR3, as DNA: TGTGCCAGCAGCTTAGCAGGTAGCAGCTCTGGAAACACCATATATTTT. Its translation: CASSLAGSSSGNTIYF. V usage is TRBV7-8 and J usage is TRBJ1-3; D is ambiguous. CDR1 is SGHVS, CDR2 FQNEAQ, per germline. The CDR3 totals 16 residues. V lost 0 bases and J lost 0, with 9 bases in between.

The chain carries TRBV7-9 and TRBJ1-1; D is uncertain. The CDR3 is made up of 11 amino acids. V lost 1 base, J lost 5 bases, and 2 bases lay in between. Germline CDR1 and CDR2: SEHNR and FQNEAQ (reference sequence). The CDR3 coding sequence is TGTGCCAGCAGCTTAGGTACTGAAGCTTTCTTT. This gives the protein CASSLGTEAFF.

The chain combines TRBV28 with TRBJ1-2, with D possibly TRBD1 on 6 matching bases. CDR1 is MDHEN, CDR2 SYDVKM, per germline. The germline V and J ends were trimmed by 6 bases and 2 bases, with 16 bases remaining between them. The length of the CDR3 is 15 residues. In DNA form, the CDR3 reads TGTGCCAGCAGCCCCGGGACAAGAACAAACTATGGCTACACCTTC. This sequence encodes CASSPGTRTNYGYTF.

This clone showed up just once. In DNA, the CDR3 is TGCGCCAGCAGCTTGGAATTGGCGGGGAATGAGCAGTTCTTC. Translated, it gives CASSLELAGNEQFF. The chain carries TRBV5-1 and TRBJ2-1; D is perhaps TRBD2 (6 bases). CDR3 length: 14 amino acids. Per the germline V gene, CDR1 is SGHRS and CDR2 is YFSETQ. V gave up 0 bases and J gave up 7 bases, with 11 bases separating them.

In this sample, this clone turned up once. This chain connects TRBV28 to TRBJ2-2, with D maybe TRBD2 (5 bases). The CDR3 totals 16 residues. Germline values: CDR1 MDHEN, CDR2 SYDVKM. V lost 2 bases and J 0 bases, leaving 10 bases between the germline ends. The CDR3 loop reads CASSLTSGPNTGELFF. The CDR3 nucleotides are TGTGCCAGCAGTTTAACGAGCGGACCGAACACCGGGGAGCTGTTTTTT.